This T cell receptor (beta chain) derives from a study of blood T cells in healthy people across ages. Points from the study as a whole: Older individuals had lower TCR beta diversity per million T cells (the decline was roughly linear). Diversity was higher, and naive CD4+ cells more numerous, in long-lived donors than in aged donors. Strong correlation was found linking TCR beta diversity to naive T cell percentage.

Total RNA extracted from each sample amounted to at least 5.5 micrograms. This clonotype occurred a few times. What it recognizes is unknown. The V segment lost 0 bases and the J segment 9 bases; nucleotides outside the gene matches: 2. This CDR3 contains 13 residues. Germline values: CDR1 SGHAT, CDR2 FQNNGV. A second PCR, run for roughly 7 to 11 cycles, used a sample-barcoded 5' primer plus a J-beta primer mix. TCRdb re-called the 5' RACE reads with MiXCR, one entry per CDR3 protein. This sample has 550,000 to 600,000 distinct CDR3 sequences, with about 45% found just once. The sample consisted of blood. The sequence was obtained from a man older than 75 in good health. This sequence joins TRBV11-2 and TRBJ2-1, with 7 nucleotides matching TRBD2. CDR3 sequence (DNA): TGTGCCAGCAGCTTAGATTGGGAGGGTGAGCAGTTCTTC. Residues: CASSLDWEGEQFF. The full variable domain, rest sourced from reference TRBV11-2 and TRBJ2-1, is EAGVAQSPRYKIIEKRQSVAFWCNPISGHATLYWYQQILGQGPKLLIQFQNNGVVDDSQLPKDRFSAERLKGVDSTLKIQPAKLEDSAVYLCASSLDWEGEQFFGPGTRLTVL.